What follows describes a single T cell receptor beta chain. The antigen is undetermined. Germline lookup yields CDR1 MNHEY and CDR2 SVGEGT. CDR3 size: 15 residues. The J segment lost 2 bases and the V segment lost 4 bases, leaving 5 bases of the junction unmatched. TCRdb's table, derived via immunoSEQ multiplex PCR, lists solely in-frame clones and lacks some. Among tens of thousands of clones listed, 70% to 90% were seen once. These data come from a study of T cell responses to AZD1222 COVID-19 vaccine. Study-level results: Researchers report vaccine-associated CD4 TCRs spanning spike, with dominance at 160-218 and 743-854. Spike-specific TCR breadth and depth both grew after two AZD1222 doses. Sampling captured repertoires only after the peak T cell response. In the spike-specific TCR repertoire, nearly half reportedly target unmutated variant regions.

This TCR was sampled from an adult in good health. V and J are TRBV6-2 or TRBV6-3 and TRBJ1-2, with 9 bases fitting TRBD1. This specimen was peripheral blood, taken on day 0 of MenACWY control vaccination. CDR3: CASSSPDRGNYGYTF. The CDR3 nucleotides are TGTGCCAGCAGTTCCCCGGACAGGGGAAACTATGGCTACACCTTC.